The T cell receptor beta chain under discussion was sequenced for a study of OX40 agonist ivuxolimab in advanced cancers. Clones were read by immunoSEQ multiplex PCR, and TCRdb kept only the in-frame ones, dropping some. The sample records about 84,000 clones, more than 80% being singletons. This receptor was taken from an adult with an advanced solid tumor such as melanoma, head and neck, liver or kidney cancer. The sample consisted of CD4+ or CD8+ T cells sorted from blood, taken in a trial of the OX40 agonist ivuxolimab.

The CDR3 region is CASTNNRGRETQYF. CDR3 DNA: TGTGCCAGCACCAACAACCGGGGGAGGGAGACCCAGTACTTC. The V call is TRBV7-2, the J call TRBJ2-5; a possible D gene is TRBD2 (6 bases). The V and J ends lost 7 bases and 5 bases respectively, with 17 bases between them. From germline, CDR1 is SGHTA and CDR2 FQGNSA. This CDR3 has 14 amino acids.